The TCR beta chain described here comes from a study of human T cells and chemical hapten exposure. The sample holds many counts of this clonotype. Time point described: healthy volunteer bleed at 2 weeks. Unfractionated whole blood yielded the extracted total RNA. A single record per CDR3 protein comes from TCRdb applying MiXCR to the RACE reads. The data show around 130,000 distinct CDR3 sequences, approximately 9.5% seen once. V was clipped by 3 bases and J by 1 base, with 9 bases between them. CDR3 length: 14 amino acids. CDR1 is MNHNS, CDR2 SASEGT, per germline. Sequencing was performed on whole blood. This sequence originates from a male donor in good health. Some clones in this sample may be carry-over from other donors' samples. V is TRBV6-1 and J is TRBJ1-1, with a weak D call TRBD1 (5 bases). The CDR3 coding sequence is TGTGCCAGCAGTGAGGCGACAGCGAACACTGAAGCTTTCTTT. This gives the protein CASSEATANTEAFF.